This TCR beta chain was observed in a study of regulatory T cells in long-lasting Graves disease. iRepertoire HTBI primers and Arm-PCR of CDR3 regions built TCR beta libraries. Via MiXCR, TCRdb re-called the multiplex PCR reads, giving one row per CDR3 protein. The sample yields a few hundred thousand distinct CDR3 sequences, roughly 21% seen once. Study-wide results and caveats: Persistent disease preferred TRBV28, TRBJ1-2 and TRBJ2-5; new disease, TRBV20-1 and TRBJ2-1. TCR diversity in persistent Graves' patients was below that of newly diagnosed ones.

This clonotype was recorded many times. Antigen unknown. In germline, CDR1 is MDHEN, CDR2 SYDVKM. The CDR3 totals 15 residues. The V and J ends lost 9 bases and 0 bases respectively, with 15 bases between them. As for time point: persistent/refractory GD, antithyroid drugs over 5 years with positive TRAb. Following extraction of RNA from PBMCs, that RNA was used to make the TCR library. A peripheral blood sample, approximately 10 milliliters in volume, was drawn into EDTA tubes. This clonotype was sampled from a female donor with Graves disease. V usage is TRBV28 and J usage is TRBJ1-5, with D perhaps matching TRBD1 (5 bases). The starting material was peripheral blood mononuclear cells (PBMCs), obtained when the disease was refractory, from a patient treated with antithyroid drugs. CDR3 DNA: TGTGCCAGTACGGGGCCGAACTATAGCAATCAGCCCCAGCATTTT. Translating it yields CASTGPNYSNQPQHF.